These T cell receptor beta chains were read from a single sample in a study of CD8 T cells in ankylosing spondylitis. A single record per CDR3 protein comes from TCRdb applying MiXCR to the 5' RACE reads. The table shows fewer than 250,000 distinct CDR3 sequences, with 10% occurring only once. The sequenced sample consisted of blood, either unsorted or a sorted T cell fraction (not recorded which). These TCRs come from a male donor with ankylosing spondylitis or in good health (not recorded which). Each CDR3 is given with its conserved first and last residue. Each record gives: J gene, V gene, clone size, D gene, CDR3 protein, CDR3 DNA. A D gene is named only where the DNA matches it firmly. Rows may omit the clone size; those that give it use once, few, many or a size class.

TRBJ1-2 | TRBV29-1 | many | - | CSAEKAMAGYGYTF | TGCAGCGCTGAGAAGGCGATGGCGGGCTATGGCTACACCTTC
TRBJ2-3 | TRBV2 | - | - | CASSGLRGGAGTDTQYF | TGTGCCAGCAGTGGTCTTAGAGGGGGGGCCGGCACAGATACGCAGTATTTT
TRBJ1-2 | TRBV12-3/TRBV12-4 | - | - | CASSLGQGVRGYTF | TGTGCCAGCTCACTCGGGCAGGGAGTCAGGGGCTACACCTTC
TRBJ2-3 | TRBV5-1 | many | TRBD1 | CASRQDRAEDTQYF | TGCGCCAGCAGACAGGACAGGGCGGAAGATACGCAGTATTTT
TRBJ2-3 | TRBV3-1 | - | TRBD1 | CASSNGTGNTDTQYF | TGTGCCAGCAGCAACGGGACAGGGAACACAGATACGCAGTATTTT
TRBJ2-3 | TRBV20-1 | many | - | CSASRQAASTDTQYF | TGCAGTGCCTCGCGACAGGCCGCTAGCACAGATACGCAGTATTTT
TRBJ1-2 | TRBV5-1 | few | - | CASSPSGGFTNYGYTF | TGCGCCAGCAGCCCGTCCGGGGGCTTTACTAACTATGGCTACACCTTC
TRBJ1-5 | TRBV20-1 | few | - | CSANNHREPNKGQPQHF | TGCAGTGCTAACAACCACAGGGAGCCGAACAAAGGTCAGCCCCAGCATTTT
TRBJ2-1 | TRBV29-1 | many | - | CSVDRLGPYNEQFF | TGCAGCGTGGATAGACTAGGTCCCTACAATGAGCAGTTCTTC
TRBJ2-4 | TRBV20-1 | many | - | CSAADEGSKNIQYF | TGCAGTGCTGCAGATGAGGGCTCCAAAAACATTCAGTACTTC
TRBJ2-3 | TRBV15 | - | - | CAISRENQAGNTQYF | TGTGCCATCAGCAGAGAAAACCAGGCCGGGAATACGCAGTATTTT
TRBJ2-5 | TRBV29-1 | many | TRBD2 | CSVETGGETQYF | TGCAGCGTTGAGACGGGGGGAGAGACCCAGTACTTC
TRBJ2-5 | TRBV5-6 | few | - | CASSLTMTPGETQYF | TGTGCCAGCAGCTTAACTATGACACCAGGAGAGACCCAGTACTTC
TRBJ1-5 | TRBV30 | few | TRBD1 | CAWADRNQPQHF | TGTGCCTGGGCGGACAGGAATCAGCCCCAGCATTTT
TRBJ2-1 | TRBV7-3 | few | TRBD1 | CASSSGQAGQYNEQFF | TGTGCCAGCAGCTCGGGACAGGCCGGCCAATACAATGAGCAGTTCTTC
TRBJ1-5 | TRBV28 | - | - | CASAPGAFSNQPQHF | TGTGCCTCTGCTCCGGGGGCGTTCAGCAATCAGCCCCAGCATTTT
TRBJ2-3 | TRBV7-8 | many | - | CASSRGAAYTDTQYF | TGTGCCAGCAGCCGGGGAGCGGCCTACACAGATACGCAGTATTTT
TRBJ1-5 | TRBV28 | - | TRBD1 | CASSLGTGGRFGNQPQHF | TGTGCCAGCAGTCTCGGGACAGGGGGCCGGTTTGGCAATCAGCCCCAGCATTTT
TRBJ2-1 | TRBV6-1 | - | TRBD1 | CASSVTGESYNEQFF | TGTGCCAGCAGTGTTACAGGGGAGTCCTACAATGAGCAGTTCTTC
TRBJ1-2 | TRBV7-8 | many | TRBD1 | CASSFTGTAAYGYTF | TGTGCCAGCAGCTTTACCGGGACAGCGGCCTATGGCTACACCTTC
TRBJ2-3 | TRBV7-9 | many | TRBD2 | CASSLGASGSSTDTQYF | TGTGCCAGCAGCTTAGGAGCTAGCGGGTCTAGCACAGATACGCAGTATTTT
TRBJ2-7 | TRBV10-2 | few | TRBD1 | CASRPGQGVYEQYF | TGCGCCAGCAGGCCGGGACAGGGGGTGTACGAGCAGTACTTC
TRBJ1-6 | TRBV3-1 | - | - | CASSLGGWNSPLHF | TGTGCCAGCAGCCTGGGGGGCTGGAATTCACCCCTCCACTTT
TRBJ1-6 | TRBV6-9 | few | - | CASSYTDRSSYNSPLHF | TGTGCCAGCAGTTATACCGACAGGAGCTCCTATAATTCACCCCTCCACTTT
TRBJ2-5 | TRBV5-1 | many | TRBD1 | CASRDTGGMETQYF | TGCGCCAGCAGAGACACAGGGGGCATGGAGACCCAGTACTTC
TRBJ1-3 | TRBV7-2 | - | TRBD1 | CASSVDRAQGNTIYF | TGTGCCAGCAGCGTTGACAGGGCGCAGGGAAACACCATATATTTT
TRBJ1-1 | TRBV29-1 | - | - | CSAEDRNTEAFF | TGCAGCGCCGAGGACAGGAACACTGAAGCTTTCTTT
TRBJ1-4 | TRBV12-3/TRBV12-4 | many | TRBD1 | CASRRTGGHNEKLFF | TGTGCCAGCAGGAGAACAGGGGGACATAATGAAAAACTGTTTTTT
TRBJ1-3 | TRBV6-1 | - | TRBD1 | CASTSGGQGRNTIYF | TGTGCCAGCACCTCGGGGGGACAGGGACGAAACACCATATATTTT
TRBJ2-5 | TRBV18 | many | TRBD2 | CASSGGVQETQYF | TGTGCCAGCAGCGGGGGTGTGCAAGAGACCCAGTACTTC
TRBJ2-1 | TRBV5-1 | - | TRBD2 | CASSLVTSGANEQFF | TGCGCCAGCAGCTTGGTGACTAGCGGCGCCAATGAGCAGTTCTTC
TRBJ2-2 | TRBV7-2 | - | - | CASSLAATFNTGELFF | TGTGCCAGCAGCTTAGCGGCCACGTTTAACACCGGGGAGCTGTTTTTT
TRBJ2-5 | TRBV9 | few | - | CASSDRERGETQYF | TGTGCCAGCAGCGACCGGGAGAGGGGAGAGACCCAGTACTTC
TRBJ2-6 | TRBV2 | many | TRBD1 | CASSRQGRIAGANVLTF | TGTGCCAGCAGCCGACAGGGGAGGATAGCTGGGGCCAACGTCCTGACTTTC
TRBJ2-2 | TRBV9 | many | TRBD1 | CASSDRGANTGELFF | TGTGCCAGCAGCGACAGGGGGGCGAACACCGGGGAGCTGTTTTTT
TRBJ1-6 | TRBV19 | - | - | CASSTGLIPASPLHF | TGTGCCAGTAGTACAGGACTGATACCGGCATCACCCCTCCACTTT
TRBJ1-1 | TRBV20-1 | few | TRBD1 | CSAYAGGGDTEAFF | TGCAGTGCTTACGCAGGGGGCGGGGACACTGAAGCTTTCTTT
TRBJ2-7 | TRBV21-1 | many | - | CASSYRDTDYEQYF | TGTGCCAGCAGCTACCGGGACACAGACTACGAGCAGTACTTC
TRBJ2-5 | TRBV5-6 | many | TRBD2 | CASSSAPGGHQETQYF | TGTGCCAGCAGCTCAGCCCCGGGGGGGCATCAAGAGACCCAGTACTTC
TRBJ2-7 | TRBV5-1 | many | TRBD1 | CASSSPGQAYEQYF | TGCGCCAGCAGCTCCCCGGGACAGGCCTACGAGCAGTACTTC
TRBJ2-1 | TRBV5-1 | many | - | CASSLVSMSETYNEQFF | TGCGCCAGCAGCTTGGTTTCGATGTCAGAAACTTACAATGAGCAGTTCTTC
TRBJ1-2 | TRBV29-1 | few | - | CSVEAVGAGIYGYTF | TGCAGCGTCGAGGCGGTGGGGGCAGGAATCTATGGCTACACCTTC
TRBJ1-1 | TRBV27 | many | - | CASSAQQDMNTEAFF | TGTGCCAGCAGTGCCCAACAGGATATGAACACTGAAGCTTTCTTT
TRBJ2-1 | TRBV7-2 | many | TRBD2 | CASTLERLAGLDEQFF | TGTGCCAGCACCCTCGAGCGACTAGCGGGGTTGGATGAGCAGTTCTTC
TRBJ2-3 | TRBV7-2 | - | - | CASSLGRGGTDTQYF | TGTGCCAGCAGCTTAGGTCGCGGGGGCACAGATACGCAGTATTTT
TRBJ2-2 | TRBV20-1 | many | TRBD2 | CSARMTSQGSGELFF | TGCAGTGCTAGAATGACTAGCCAAGGATCCGGGGAGCTGTTTTTT
TRBJ2-1 | TRBV7-3 | - | TRBD2 | CASSLVAGGPAEQFF | TGTGCCAGCAGCTTAGTGGCGGGGGGCCCGGCAGAGCAGTTCTTC
TRBJ2-3 | TRBV18 | few | - | CASSPNNPPDTQYF | TGTGCCAGCTCACCTAATAATCCTCCAGATACGCAGTATTTT
TRBJ1-4 | TRBV20-1 | many | - | CSARVNGVVNEKLFF | TGCAGTGCTAGAGTCAATGGGGTGGTTAATGAAAAACTGTTTTTT
TRBJ2-7 | TRBV20-1 | many | TRBD2 | CSAERTSGGVLYEQYF | TGCAGTGCTGAGAGGACTAGCGGGGGAGTCCTATACGAGCAGTACTTC
TRBJ1-1 | TRBV5-5 | - | TRBD1 | CASKFWTGRIDTEAFF | TGTGCCAGCAAATTTTGGACAGGCCGTATAGACACTGAAGCTTTCTTT
TRBJ2-3 | TRBV27 | few | TRBD2 | CSIRAGGMGTDTQYF | TGTTCGATACGCGCGGGGGGGATGGGGACAGATACGCAGTATTTT
TRBJ2-1 | TRBV5-1 | many | - | CASSPGWRNEQFF | TGCGCCAGCAGCCCCGGGTGGCGCAATGAGCAGTTCTTC